Presented here are 24 T cell receptor beta chains from one specimen sequenced in a study of ipilimumab plus nivolumab after autologous stem cell transplantation. Sequenced by immunoSEQ multiplex PCR; TCRdb stores in-frame clones only, minus some. The sample consists of fewer than 20,000 clones, about 86% of them appearing once. The specimen comprised PBMCs, sampled in a trial of ipilimumab plus nivolumab as post-transplant consolidation. The receptors come from a male donor with diffuse large B-cell lymphoma.

This sequence joins TRBV2 and TRBJ1-1; D uncertain. Trimming cost V 1 base and J 5 bases, with 8 bases left between them. Germline values: CDR1 SNHLY, CDR2 FYNNEI. The CDR3 sequence is 13 residues long. This CDR3 is CASSEEGGTEAFF. For the CDR3, the DNA is TGTGCCAGCAGTGAAGAGGGTGGGACTGAAGCTTTCTTT.

The CDR3: CASKGVGSYEQYF. CDR3 sequence (DNA): TGCGCCAGCAAGGGGGTCGGGTCCTACGAGCAGTACTTC. V is TRBV5-1 and J is TRBJ2-7, with D possibly being TRBD1 (6 bases). This CDR3 is built from 13 residues. Looked up from germline, CDR1 is SGHRS and CDR2 is YFSETQ. Trimming left V 6 bases short and J 1 base short, with 11 bases between. The variable domain in full, with the rest retrieved from reference TRBV5-1 and TRBJ2-7, is KAGVTQTPRYLIKTRGQQVTLSCSPISGHRSVSWYQQTPGQGLQFLFEYFSETQRNKGNFPGRFSGRQFSNSRSEMNVSTLELGDSALYLCASKGVGSYEQYFGPGTRLTVT.

A remark on this clone: Other DNA sequences of this sample code for an identical CDR3. The chain employs TRBV19 and TRBJ1-2; 8 bases fit TRBD1. Losses at the gene ends were 7 bases for V and 2 bases for J; bases not matched to a gene: 6. The germline gives CDR1 LNHDA, CDR2 SQIVND (reference sequence). This CDR3 spans 14 amino acids. This CDR3 is CASTATGANYGYTF. DNA of the CDR3: TGTGCCAGTACTGCGACAGGGGCGAACTATGGCTACACCTTC. The full variable domain, rest sourced from reference TRBV19 and TRBJ1-2, is DGGITQSPKYLFRKEGQNVTLSCEQNLNHDAMYWYRQDPGQGLRLIYYSQIVNDFQKGDIAEGYSVSREKKESFPLTVTSAQKNPTAFYLCASTATGANYGYTFGSGTRLTVV.

This chain links TRBV30 with TRBJ2-7, with TRBD1 matching over 8 bases. V lost 3 bases, J lost 3 bases, and 4 bases stayed unmatched. Germline-derived CDR1 and CDR2 are GTSNPN and SVGIG (reference sequence). The CDR3 runs to 13 residues. CDR3 region: CAWREQGVYEQYF. CDR3 nucleotide sequence: TGTGCCTGGAGGGAACAGGGGGTCTACGAGCAGTACTTC.

The chain combines TRBV28 with TRBJ1-5; D may be TRBD1 (5 bases). This CDR3 region has 15 residues. Per germline, CDR1 MDHEN and CDR2 SYDVKM. With 2 bases removed from V and 4 bases from J, the gap between germline ends came to 12 bases. CDR3 sequence: CASSLGDGLNQPQHF. The CDR3 DNA reads TGTGCCAGCAGTTTAGGGGACGGACTAAATCAGCCCCAGCATTTT.

The V and J genes are TRBV5-1 and TRBJ2-5; 7 nucleotides line up with TRBD1. Per germline, CDR1 SGHRS and CDR2 YFSETQ. The ends lost 3 bases at V and 7 bases at J; junction bases unmatched: 3. This CDR3 is 12 amino acids long. Here the CDR3 DNA reads TGCGCCAGCAGCTGGGACAGTGGGACCCAGTACTTC. This translates into CASSWDSGTQYF.

The chain has TRBV27 and TRBJ2-7, with 7 nucleotides matching TRBD1. Trimming removed 5 bases from V and 3 bases from J; junction bases left unmatched: 10. The germline V gene has CDR1 MNHEY and CDR2 SMNVEV (reference sequence). The CDR3 loop spans 15 amino acids. The CDR3 protein is CASSVQGISGYEQYF. The CDR3 region has the DNA TGTGCCAGCAGTGTACAGGGGATATCCGGCTACGAGCAGTACTTC.

The chain uses TRBV6-5 and TRBJ2-1; D possibly corresponds to TRBD2 (6 bases). Trimming pared 6 bases from V and 3 bases from J, leaving 15 bases between. CDR1 is MNHEY and CDR2 is SVGAGI in the germline V gene. The CDR3 loop spans 15 amino acids. The CDR3 DNA is TGTGCCAGCAGGACTTACTTGACTAGCTACAATGAGCAGTTCTTC. It yields the protein CASRTYLTSYNEQFF.

The rearrangement uses TRBV2 and TRBJ1-4, with 7 bases fitting TRBD1. CDR3 length: 14 amino acids. The J segment lost 8 bases and the V segment lost 4 bases, leaving 7 bases of the junction unmatched. Germline assignment: CDR1 SNHLY and CDR2 FYNNEI. The CDR3 reads CASSGQGSEEKLFF. The CDR3 nucleotides read TGTGCCAGCAGTGGACAGGGAAGTGAGGAAAAACTGTTTTTT.

This rearrangement joins TRBV13 to TRBJ2-1; D call uncertain. Trimming pared 1 base from V and 0 bases from J, leaving 7 bases between. CDR1 is PRHDT, CDR2 FYEKMQ, per germline (reference sequence). CDR3 length: 15 amino acids. CDR3 loop: CASSLERGSYNEQFF. The CDR3 DNA follows: TGTGCCAGCAGCTTAGAGAGAGGCTCCTACAATGAGCAGTTCTTC.

The chain couples TRBV2 to TRBJ2-1; 14 positions match TRBD2. V shed 10 bases and J 7 bases; nucleotides not matched to a gene: 9. Germline V gene lookup returns CDR1 SNHLY and CDR2 FYNNEI. This CDR3 has 15 amino acids. Written as DNA, the CDR3 is TGTGCCACCTCCCCCGGGACTAGCGGGGGTAATGAGCAGTTCTTC. This translates into CATSPGTSGGNEQFF. Drawing the rest from reference TRBV2 and TRBJ2-1, the complete variable domain is EPEVTQTPSHQVTQMGQEVILRCVPISNHLYFYWYRQILGQKVEFLVSFYNNEISEKSEIFDDQFSVERPDGSNFTLKIRSTKLEDSAMYFCATSPGTSGGNEQFFGPGTRLTVL.

The chain recombines TRBV9 with TRBJ2-7, with 9 bases fitting TRBD1. Germline CDR1 is SGDLS and CDR2 is YYNGEE. The ends lost 0 bases at V and 2 bases at J; junction bases unmatched: 6. The CDR3 contains 16 residues. CDR3 coding DNA: TGTGCCAGCAGCGTAGGGGGGACAGGGTGGGCCTACGAGCAGTACTTC. Its protein is CASSVGGTGWAYEQYF.

The rearrangement joins TRBV4-3 to TRBJ1-3; no definite D call. V lost 3 bases and J 1 base, leaving 16 bases between the germline ends. Germline lookup yields CDR1 LGHNA and CDR2 YSLEER. CDR3 length equals 17 residues. CDR3 DNA: TGCGCCAGCAGCCACACTTGGCGGGCAGAATCTGGAAACACCATATATTTT. Protein: CASSHTWRAESGNTIYF.

This chain links TRBV25-1 with TRBJ2-5, with D perhaps TRBD1 or TRBD2 (5 bases each). The CDR3 contains 14 residues. Deletions cut 1 base from V and 4 bases from J, with 10 bases between. Germline CDR1 MGHDK, CDR2 SYGVNS. CDR3 sequence: CASSEWERGETQYF. The CDR3 DNA reads TGTGCCAGCAGTGAATGGGAGAGGGGAGAGACCCAGTACTTC.

In the case of this clone: A read error may account for a junction end that differs from germline. This chain connects TRBV7-3 to TRBJ2-1, with TRBD2 as a possible D gene (5 bases). In germline, CDR1 is SGHTA, CDR2 FQGTGA. This CDR3 is built from 13 residues. CDR3 amino acids: CAGSSPGSGEQFF. CDR3 coding DNA: TGTGCCGGCAGCTCGCCAGGTTCGGGAGAGCAGTTCTTC.

V and J are TRBV28 and TRBJ1-4; TRBD1 might be the D (5 bases). The length of the CDR3 is 14 residues. Deletions cut 6 bases from V and 6 bases from J, with 14 bases between. The germline V gene has CDR1 MDHEN and CDR2 SYDVKM. CDR3 residues: CASSSMGRDEKLFF. CDR3 in DNA: TGTGCCAGCAGCTCGATGGGCAGGGATGAAAAACTGTTTTTT.

This clone appeared once. J is TRBJ2-5 and V is TRBV11-2, with TRBD2 matching over 9 bases. This CDR3 spans 16 amino acids. V dropped 1 base and J dropped 4; count of bases not matched to a gene: 7. Germline CDR1 SGHAT, CDR2 FQNNGV. The CDR3 nucleotides are TGTGCCAGCAGCTTAGTGGGCGGGGGGGCTACAGAGACCCAGTACTTC. It encodes CASSLVGGGATETQYF.

The chain carries TRBV29-1 and TRBJ1-2; D unresolved. Germline CDR1 and CDR2: SQVTM and ANQGSEA. V dropped 4 bases and J dropped 1 base, with 7 bases sitting between them. The CDR3 is 12 amino acids. CDR3 residues: CSVVGDNYGYTF. CDR3 nucleotide sequence: TGCAGCGTTGTCGGGGATAACTATGGCTACACCTTC.

The rearrangement links TRBV30 to TRBJ1-5, with D possibly matching TRBD1 (5 bases). The V end was cut by 4 bases, the J end by 2 bases, with 9 bases between. CDR1 and CDR2 from the germline V gene are GTSNPN and SVGIG (reference sequence). This CDR3 has 13 amino acids. The CDR3 protein is CAWTGVRNQPQHF. The DNA of the CDR3 is TGTGCCTGGACGGGGGTCCGCAATCAGCCCCAGCATTTT.

The chain employs TRBV2 and TRBJ1-5, with D perhaps TRBD1 (6 bases). The length of the CDR3 is 14 residues. CDR1 is SNHLY and CDR2 is FYNNEI in the germline V gene. Trimming took off 8 bases at V and 2 bases at J, with 13 bases between the two ends. Here the CDR3 reads CASHRAAGNQPQHF. CDR3 DNA: TGTGCCAGCCACAGGGCGGCTGGCAATCAGCCCCAGCATTTT.

The chain is built from TRBV2 and TRBJ2-7, with TRBD2 identical over 9 bases. Germline V gene sequence: CDR1 SNHLY, CDR2 FYNNEI. With V trimmed by 3 bases and J by 6 bases, 6 bases remained unmatched. The CDR3 contains 14 residues. The CDR3 is CASSEAGGGVEQYF. As DNA, the CDR3 is TGTGCCAGCAGTGAGGCGGGGGGGGGCGTCGAGCAGTACTTC.

This clone was counted between two and nine times. The V call is TRBV16, the J call TRBJ1-1, with TRBD1 matching 9 bases. The V gene end was trimmed by 0 bases and the J gene end by 1 base; junction bases not matched to a gene: 6. This CDR3 has 17 amino acids. Germline lookup yields CDR1 KGHSY and CDR2 FQNENV. For the CDR3, the DNA is TGTGCCAGCAGCCAATCTACCGGGACAGGGACGAACACTGAAGCTTTCTTT. Amino acid sequence: CASSQSTGTGTNTEAFF.

V gene TRBV18 combines with J gene TRBJ1-5, with unresolved D. Trimming stripped 3 bases from V and 11 bases from J, with 11 bases between. The CDR3 covers 12 residues. Per germline, CDR1 KGHSH and CDR2 LQKENI. CDR3 coding DNA: TGTGCCAGCTCACCCGCCGGAGTGGCCCAGCATTTT. Translating it yields CASSPAGVAQHF.

V and J are TRBV5-3 and TRBJ1-5; possible D gene TRBD1, 6 bases. TRBV5-3 falls under the ORF class, with uncertain function. CDR3 length: 17 amino acids. V dropped 4 bases and J dropped 0 bases, with 17 bases sitting between them. DNA for the CDR3: TGTGCCAGAAGCGCGGAGAGGGGGAGTTATAGCAATCAGCCCCAGCATTTT. Amino acids: CARSAERGSYSNQPQHF.